Following are 3 T cell receptor beta chains from one sample sequenced in a study of blood T cell repertoires in COVID-19. Repertoires were generated with immunoSEQ multiplex PCR, while TCRdb's copy carries only in-frame clones and drops some. The sample lists about 400,000 clones; 88% were seen once. Input material: PBMCs or T cells enriched from blood (not recorded which). The receptors were gathered from a young woman with acute COVID-19.

In the case of this clone: The same CDR3 can be traced to other DNA sequences in this sample. The gene calls are TRBV7-2 and TRBJ1-1; the D gene is possibly TRBD1 (5 bases). Germline lookup yields CDR1 SGHTA and CDR2 FQGNSA. Trimming left V 1 base short and J 0 bases short, with 9 bases between. CDR3 length: 15 amino acids. CDR3 nucleotides: TGTGCCAGCAGCTTAGGGGGGGTGCTGAACACTGAAGCTTTCTTT. Protein product: CASSLGGVLNTEAFF.

The chain carries TRBV7-2 and TRBJ1-3; the D is unclear. The CDR3 is made up of 15 amino acids. Trimming pared 4 bases from V and 4 bases from J, leaving 14 bases between. Germline loops: CDR1 SGHTA, CDR2 FQGNSA. CDR3 protein: CASSSSSREGNTIYF. CDR3 nucleotide sequence: TGTGCCAGCAGCTCCTCCAGTCGGGAGGGAAACACCATATATTTT.

The V and J genes are TRBV3-1 (or the pseudogene TRBV3-2) and TRBJ2-7; the D is unclear. The CDR3 extends over 12 amino acids. V was shortened by 0 bases and J by 3 bases, with 3 bases between the two germline ends. Germline CDR1 LGHDT, CDR2 YNNKEL (reference sequence). In DNA, the CDR3 is TGTGCCAGCAGCCAAGATAGCTACGAGCAGTACTTC. Its translation is CASSQDSYEQYF.